The present T cell receptor (beta chain) was sequenced within a study of cytomegalovirus exposure and HLA in healthy donors. Study as a whole: Researchers found that roughly 80% of 398 genotyped donors fell within the Caucasian-associated ancestry cluster.

Notes on the study in general: In a later analysis, donors in an Asian-associated ancestry cluster reportedly had fewer N-insertions in productive TCRs than the cohort mean. TCR beta chain V- and J-gene trimming was linked, in a later analysis, to a missense variant in DCLRE1C.

It was with 60 Vbeta and 13 Jbeta primers that the PCR ran. Clones were sequenced by immunoSEQ multiplex PCR, and TCRdb holds only the in-frame ones, with some missing. The table has 100,000 to 150,000 clones, 65% to 80% seen once. Details on this clone: Its target is unknown.

V was shortened by 2 bases and J by 2 bases, with 11 bases between the two germline ends. CDR1 and CDR2 (germline): SGHRS, YFSETQ. There are 14 residues in the CDR3. The sequence was collected from a woman aged 60-70 years in good health and CMV-seropositive. The sample consisted of PBMCs. V is TRBV5-1 and J is TRBJ2-7, with a possible D match to TRBD1 (5 bases). The CDR3 DNA sequence: TGCGCCAGCAGCTTAACAGGAACCACCTACGAGCAGTACTTC. The encoded protein is CASSLTGTTYEQYF.